This T cell receptor (beta chain) was identified during a study of T cell responses to AZD1222 COVID-19 vaccine. V gave up 6 bases and J gave up 8 bases, with 13 bases separating them. The CDR3 is 13 residues long. Only in-frame clones appear in the TCRdb table, and some are missing; sequencing was by immunoSEQ multiplex PCR. The data show more than 150,000 clones, roughly 92% seen once. Worth noting for this clone: Its matching antigen is unknown.

Study results and limitations: Elevations in Spike-specific TCR breadth and depth followed administration of two AZD1222 doses.

The sequences come from peripheral blood, collected on day 0 of AZD1222 vaccination. V usage is TRBV12-3 or TRBV12-4 and J usage is TRBJ2-2, with D possibly matching TRBD2 (6 bases). This TCR came from an adult in good health. The CDR3 DNA reads as TGTGCCAGCAGGTCGGGGGACCGAGGGGAGCTGTTTTTT. It encodes CASRSGDRGELFF.